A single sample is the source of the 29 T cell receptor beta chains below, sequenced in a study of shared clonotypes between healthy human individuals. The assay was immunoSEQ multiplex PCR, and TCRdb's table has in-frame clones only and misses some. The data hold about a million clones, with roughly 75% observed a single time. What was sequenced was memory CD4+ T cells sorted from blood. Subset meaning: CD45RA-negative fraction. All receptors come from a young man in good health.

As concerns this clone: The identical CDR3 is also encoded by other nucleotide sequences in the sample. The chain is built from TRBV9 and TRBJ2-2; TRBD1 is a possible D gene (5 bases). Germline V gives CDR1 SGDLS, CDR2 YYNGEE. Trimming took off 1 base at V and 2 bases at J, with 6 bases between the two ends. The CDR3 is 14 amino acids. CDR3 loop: CASSVQGNTGELFF. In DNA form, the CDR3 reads TGTGCCAGCAGCGTACAGGGCAACACCGGGGAGCTGTTTTTT.

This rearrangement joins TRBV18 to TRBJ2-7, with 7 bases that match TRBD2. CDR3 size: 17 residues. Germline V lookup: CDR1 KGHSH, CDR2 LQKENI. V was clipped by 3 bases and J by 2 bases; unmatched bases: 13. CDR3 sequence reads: CASSPTSALAGAYEQYF. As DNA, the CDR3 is TGTGCCAGCTCACCGACCTCTGCCCTGGCGGGAGCCTACGAGCAGTACTTC.

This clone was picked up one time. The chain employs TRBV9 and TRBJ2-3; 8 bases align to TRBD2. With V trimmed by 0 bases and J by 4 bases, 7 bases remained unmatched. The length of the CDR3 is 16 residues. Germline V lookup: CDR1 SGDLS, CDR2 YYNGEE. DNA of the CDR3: TGTGCCAGCAGCGTAGAACCGGGGGGGTTGGCAGATACGCAGTATTTT. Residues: CASSVEPGGLADTQYF.

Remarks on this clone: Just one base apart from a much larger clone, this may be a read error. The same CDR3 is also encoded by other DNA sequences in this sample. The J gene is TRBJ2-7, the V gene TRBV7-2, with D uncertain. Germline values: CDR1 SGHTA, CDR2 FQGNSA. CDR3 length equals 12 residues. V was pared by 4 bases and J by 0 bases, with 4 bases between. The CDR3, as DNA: TGTGCCAGCAGCTCAAGCTCCTACGAGCAGTACTTC. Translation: CASSSSSYEQYF.

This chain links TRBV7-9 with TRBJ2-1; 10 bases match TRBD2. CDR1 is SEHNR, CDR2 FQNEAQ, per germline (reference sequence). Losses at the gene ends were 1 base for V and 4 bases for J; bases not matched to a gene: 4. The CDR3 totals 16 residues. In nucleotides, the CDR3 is TGTGCCAGCAGCTTAGAACTAGCGGGGACATACAATGAGCAGTTCTTC. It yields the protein CASSLELAGTYNEQFF.

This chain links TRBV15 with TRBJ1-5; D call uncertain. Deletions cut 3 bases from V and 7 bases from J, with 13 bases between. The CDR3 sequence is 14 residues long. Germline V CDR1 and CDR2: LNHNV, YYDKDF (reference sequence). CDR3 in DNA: TGTGCCACCAGCAGGGAACCGGGGTTCCAGCCCCAGCATTTT. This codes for CATSREPGFQPQHF.

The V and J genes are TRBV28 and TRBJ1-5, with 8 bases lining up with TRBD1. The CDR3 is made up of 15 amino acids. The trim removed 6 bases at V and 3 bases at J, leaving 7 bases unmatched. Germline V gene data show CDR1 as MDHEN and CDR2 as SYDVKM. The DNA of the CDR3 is TGTGCCAGCAGCCTCAGGGGGCTCGTCAATCAGCCCCAGCATTTT. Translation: CASSLRGLVNQPQHF.

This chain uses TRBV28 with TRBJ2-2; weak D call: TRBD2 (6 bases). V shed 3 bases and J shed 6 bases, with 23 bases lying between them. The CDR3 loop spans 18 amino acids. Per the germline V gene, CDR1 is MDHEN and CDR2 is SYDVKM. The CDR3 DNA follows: TGTGCCAGCAGTTTCGGAGGGATCCCCGCCACCTCCCCCGGGGAGCTGTTTTTT. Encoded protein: CASSFGGIPATSPGELFF.

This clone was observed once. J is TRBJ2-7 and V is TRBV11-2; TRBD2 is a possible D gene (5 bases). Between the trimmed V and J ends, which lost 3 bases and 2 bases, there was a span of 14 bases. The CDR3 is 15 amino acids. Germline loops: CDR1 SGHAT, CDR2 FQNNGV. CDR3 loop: CASSFLWAGPYEQYF. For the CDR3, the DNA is TGTGCCAGCAGCTTTCTGTGGGCGGGCCCCTACGAGCAGTACTTC.

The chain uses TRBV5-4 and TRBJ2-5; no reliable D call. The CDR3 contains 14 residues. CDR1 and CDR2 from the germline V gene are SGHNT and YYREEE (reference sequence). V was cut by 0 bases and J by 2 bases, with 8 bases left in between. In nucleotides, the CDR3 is TGTGCCAGCAGCTTGGCTACAGTACAAGAGACCCAGTACTTC. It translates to CASSLATVQETQYF.

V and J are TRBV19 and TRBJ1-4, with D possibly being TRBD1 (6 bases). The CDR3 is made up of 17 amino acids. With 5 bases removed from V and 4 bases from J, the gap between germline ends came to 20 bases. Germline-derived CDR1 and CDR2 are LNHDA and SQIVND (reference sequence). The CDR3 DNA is TGTGCCAGTAGTTCAACGGACAGACAACTTGGTAATGAAAAACTGTTTTTT. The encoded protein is CASSSTDRQLGNEKLFF.

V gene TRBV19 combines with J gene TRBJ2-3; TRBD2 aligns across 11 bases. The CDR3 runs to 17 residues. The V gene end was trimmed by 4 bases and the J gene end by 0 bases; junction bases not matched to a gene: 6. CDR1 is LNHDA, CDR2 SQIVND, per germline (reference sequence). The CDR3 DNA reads TGTGCCAGTAGTACCGGGGGGACTAGCGGTAGCACAGATACGCAGTATTTT. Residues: CASSTGGTSGSTDTQYF.

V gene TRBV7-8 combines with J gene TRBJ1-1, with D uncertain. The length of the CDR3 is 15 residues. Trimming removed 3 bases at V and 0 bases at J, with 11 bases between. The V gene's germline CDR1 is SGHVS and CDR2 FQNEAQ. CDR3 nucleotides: TGTGCCAGCAGCTTGGCGCCTACCATGAACACTGAAGCTTTCTTT. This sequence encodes CASSLAPTMNTEAFF.

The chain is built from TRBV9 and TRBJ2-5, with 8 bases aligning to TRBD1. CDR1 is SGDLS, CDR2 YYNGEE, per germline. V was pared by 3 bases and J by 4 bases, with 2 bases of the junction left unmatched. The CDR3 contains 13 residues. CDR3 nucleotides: TGTGCCAGCAGCGCGACAGGGGTAGAGACCCAGTACTTC. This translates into CASSATGVETQYF.

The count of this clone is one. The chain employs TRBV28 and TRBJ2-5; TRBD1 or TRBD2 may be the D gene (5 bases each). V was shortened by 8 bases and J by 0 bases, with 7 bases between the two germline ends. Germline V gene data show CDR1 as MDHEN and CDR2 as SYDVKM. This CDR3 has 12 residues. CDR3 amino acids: CASGTDQETQYF. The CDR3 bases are TGTGCCAGCGGGACGGACCAAGAGACCCAGTACTTC.

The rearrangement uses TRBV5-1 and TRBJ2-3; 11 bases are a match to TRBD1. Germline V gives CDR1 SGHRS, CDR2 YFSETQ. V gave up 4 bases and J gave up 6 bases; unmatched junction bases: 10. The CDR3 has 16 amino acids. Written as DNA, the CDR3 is TGCGCCAGCAGCACCGCCGGACAGGGGGCCATCGATACGCAGTATTTT. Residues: CASSTAGQGAIDTQYF. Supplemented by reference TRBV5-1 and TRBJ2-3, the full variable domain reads KAGVTQTPRYLIKTRGQQVTLSCSPISGHRSVSWYQQTPGQGLQFLFEYFSETQRNKGNFPGRFSGRQFSNSRSEMNVSTLELGDSALYLCASSTAGQGAIDTQYFGPGTRLTVL.

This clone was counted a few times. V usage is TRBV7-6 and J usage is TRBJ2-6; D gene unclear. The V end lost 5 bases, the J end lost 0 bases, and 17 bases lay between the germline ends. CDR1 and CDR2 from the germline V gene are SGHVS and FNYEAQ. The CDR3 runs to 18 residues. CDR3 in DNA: TGTGCCAGCAGCCGCCCTCTTACCCCCAGCTCTGGGGCCAACGTCCTGACTTTC. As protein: CASSRPLTPSSGANVLTF. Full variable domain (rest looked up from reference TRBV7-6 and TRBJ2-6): GAGVSQSPRYKVTKRGQDVALRCDPISGHVSLYWYRQALGQGPEFLTYFNYEAQQDKSGLPNDRFSAERPEGSISTLTIQRTEQRDSAMYRCASSRPLTPSSGANVLTFGAGSRLTVL.

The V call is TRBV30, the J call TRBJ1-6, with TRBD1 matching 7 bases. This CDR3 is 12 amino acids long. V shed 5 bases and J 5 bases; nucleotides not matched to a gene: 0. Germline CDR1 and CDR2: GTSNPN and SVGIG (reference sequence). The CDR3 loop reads CAWDRDNSPLHF. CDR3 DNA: TGTGCCTGGGACAGGGATAATTCACCCCTCCACTTT.

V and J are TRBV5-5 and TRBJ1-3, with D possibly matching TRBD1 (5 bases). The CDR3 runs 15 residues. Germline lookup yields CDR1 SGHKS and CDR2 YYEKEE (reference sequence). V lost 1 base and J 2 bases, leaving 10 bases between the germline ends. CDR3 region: CASSLSQGTGNTIYF. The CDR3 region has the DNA TGTGCCAGCAGCTTGTCCCAGGGTACTGGAAACACCATATATTTT.

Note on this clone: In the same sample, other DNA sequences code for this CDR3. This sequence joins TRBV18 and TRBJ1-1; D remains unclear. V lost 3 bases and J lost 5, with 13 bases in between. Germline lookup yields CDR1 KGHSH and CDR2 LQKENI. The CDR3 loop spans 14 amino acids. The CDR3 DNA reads TGTGCCAGCTCACCGGGAAGGGTGGGAACTGAAGCTTTCTTT. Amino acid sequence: CASSPGRVGTEAFF.

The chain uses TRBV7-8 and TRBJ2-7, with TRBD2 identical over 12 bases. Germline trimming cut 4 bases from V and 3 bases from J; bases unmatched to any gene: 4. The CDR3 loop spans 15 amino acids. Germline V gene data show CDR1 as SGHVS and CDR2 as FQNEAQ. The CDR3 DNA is TGTGCCAGCAGCTCGGGACTAGCGGGTTTCTACGAGCAGTACTTC. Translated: CASSSGLAGFYEQYF.

The CDR3 coding sequence is TGCGCCAGCAGCGTGAACCCCGGGGGCACCTCCTACGAGCAGTACTTC. As protein: CASSVNPGGTSYEQYF. The rearrangement joins TRBV5-1 to TRBJ2-7, with D perhaps TRBD1 or TRBD2 (6 bases each). This CDR3 is 16 amino acids long. V lost 4 bases and J lost 0, with 17 bases in between. Germline V gene sequence: CDR1 SGHRS, CDR2 YFSETQ.

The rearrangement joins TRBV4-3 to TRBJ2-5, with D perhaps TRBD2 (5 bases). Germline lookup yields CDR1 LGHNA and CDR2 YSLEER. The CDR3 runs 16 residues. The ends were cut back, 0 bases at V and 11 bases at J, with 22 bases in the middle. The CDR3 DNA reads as TGCGCCAGCAGCCAAGATTCGATGACTCCCACTAGGGAGCAGTACTTC. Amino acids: CASSQDSMTPTREQYF.

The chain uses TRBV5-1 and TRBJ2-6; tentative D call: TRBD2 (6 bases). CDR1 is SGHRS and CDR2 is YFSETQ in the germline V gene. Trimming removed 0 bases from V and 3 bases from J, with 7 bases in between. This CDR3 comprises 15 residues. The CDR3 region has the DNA TGCGCCAGCAGCTTGGCCGGGGGTGGGGCCAACGTCCTGACTTTC. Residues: CASSLAGGGANVLTF. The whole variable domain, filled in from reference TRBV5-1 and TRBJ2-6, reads KAGVTQTPRYLIKTRGQQVTLSCSPISGHRSVSWYQQTPGQGLQFLFEYFSETQRNKGNFPGRFSGRQFSNSRSEMNVSTLELGDSALYLCASSLAGGGANVLTFGAGSRLTVL.

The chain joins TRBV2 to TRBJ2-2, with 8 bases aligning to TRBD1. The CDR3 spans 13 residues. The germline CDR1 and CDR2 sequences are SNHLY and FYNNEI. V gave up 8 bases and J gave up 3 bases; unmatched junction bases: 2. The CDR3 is CASQGAYTGELFF. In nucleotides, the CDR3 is TGTGCCAGCCAGGGGGCTTACACCGGGGAGCTGTTTTTT. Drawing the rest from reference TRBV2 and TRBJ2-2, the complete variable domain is EPEVTQTPSHQVTQMGQEVILRCVPISNHLYFYWYRQILGQKVEFLVSFYNNEISEKSEIFDDQFSVERPDGSNFTLKIRSTKLEDSAMYFCASQGAYTGELFFGEGSRLTVL.

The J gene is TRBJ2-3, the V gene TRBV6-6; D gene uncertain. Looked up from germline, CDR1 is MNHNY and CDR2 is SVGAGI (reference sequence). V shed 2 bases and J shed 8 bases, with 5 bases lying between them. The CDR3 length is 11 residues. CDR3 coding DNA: TGTGCCAGCAGTTACGGGCTTACGCAGTATTTT. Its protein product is CASSYGLTQYF.

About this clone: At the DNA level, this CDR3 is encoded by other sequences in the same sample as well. In nucleotides, the CDR3 is TGTGCCAGCAGCTTAGGGACAGCTAACTATGGCTACACCTTC. Residues: CASSLGTANYGYTF. The chain joins TRBV7-2 to TRBJ1-2, with D perhaps TRBD1 (6 bases). V was cut by 1 base and J by 0 bases, with 6 bases left in between. This CDR3 is 14 amino acids long. The germline CDR1 and CDR2 sequences are SGHTA and FQGNSA.

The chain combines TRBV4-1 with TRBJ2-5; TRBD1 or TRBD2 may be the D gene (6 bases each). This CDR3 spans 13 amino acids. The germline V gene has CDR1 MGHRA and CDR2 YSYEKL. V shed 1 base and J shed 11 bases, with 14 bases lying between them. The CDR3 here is CASSQVLRGEQYF. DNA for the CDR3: TGCGCCAGCAGCCAAGTACTGAGGGGGGAGCAGTACTTC.

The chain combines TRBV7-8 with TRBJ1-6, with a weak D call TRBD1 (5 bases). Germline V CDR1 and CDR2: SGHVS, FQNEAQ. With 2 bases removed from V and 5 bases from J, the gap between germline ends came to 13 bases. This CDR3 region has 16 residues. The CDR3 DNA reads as TGTGCCAGCAGCTTACTGGCCTACAGGAATAATTCACCCCTCCACTTT. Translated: CASSLLAYRNNSPLHF.